These 10 T cell receptor beta chains came from one sample sequenced in a study of cytomegalovirus exposure and HLA in healthy donors. Use of 60 Vbeta and 13 Jbeta primers characterized the PCR. The table came from immunoSEQ multiplex PCR; TCRdb's copy has only in-frame clones and leaves some out. The sample consists of roughly 190,000 clones, just under 75% of them appearing once. The sample was PBMCs. The source is a man aged 30 to 39 in good health and CMV-seropositive.

This clone was detected only once. The rearrangement uses TRBV28 and TRBJ2-1; D gene ambiguous. The CDR3 loop spans 13 amino acids. V lost 1 base and J 9 bases, leaving 10 bases between the germline ends. Germline CDR1 reads MDHEN; CDR2 reads SYDVKM. The CDR3 DNA reads as TGTGCCAGCAGTTTATTTCTAACGGGTGAGCAGTTCTTC. Amino acids: CASSLFLTGEQFF.

This rearrangement joins TRBV7-2 to TRBJ1-2; the D gene is possibly TRBD1 (5 bases). The CDR3 sequence is 14 residues long. The V gene lost 6 bases and the J gene lost 2 bases, with 13 bases spanning the gap. Per germline, CDR1 SGHTA and CDR2 FQGNSA. The CDR3: CASRPTGLNYGYTF. For the CDR3, the DNA is TGTGCCAGCAGGCCTACAGGCCTAAACTATGGCTACACCTTC. Based on the CDR3 plus reference TRBV7-2 and TRBJ1-2, the full variable domain is GAGVSQSPSNKVTEKGKDVELRCDPISGHTALYWYRQSLGQGLEFLIYFQGNSAPDKSGLPSDRFSAERTGGSVSTLTIQRTQQEDSAVYLCASRPTGLNYGYTFGSGTRLTVV.

The gene calls are TRBV4-1 and TRBJ2-7, with no clear D. V was clipped by 4 bases and J by 2 bases, with 9 bases between them. CDR1 MGHRA and CDR2 YSYEKL come from the germline V gene. This CDR3 has 13 amino acids. The CDR3 loop is CASSLEPAYEQYF. In DNA form, the CDR3 reads TGCGCCAGCAGCCTCGAACCGGCCTACGAGCAGTACTTC.

The chain recombines TRBV19 with TRBJ2-1, with 9 bases identical to TRBD2. Germline CDR1 LNHDA, CDR2 SQIVND (reference sequence). V shed 6 bases and J 4 bases; nucleotides not matched to a gene: 10. There are 16 residues in the CDR3. As DNA, the CDR3 is TGTGCCAGTAGGGACCGGGGACTAGCTCTATACAATGAGCAGTTCTTC. Translation gives CASRDRGLALYNEQFF.

The chain uses TRBV13 and TRBJ2-5; 10 bases agree with TRBD2. V lost 0 bases, J lost 4 bases, and 5 bases stayed unmatched. The CDR3 runs to 16 residues. Germline CDR1 reads PRHDT; CDR2 reads FYEKMQ (reference sequence). The CDR3 region has the DNA TGTGCCAGCAGCTTAGGCCTAGCGGGAGACACAGAGACCCAGTACTTC. Translating it yields CASSLGLAGDTETQYF.

The gene calls are TRBV6-6 and TRBJ2-7; D may be TRBD2 (6 bases). Germline loops: CDR1 MNHNY, CDR2 SVGAGI (reference sequence). The CDR3 contains 12 residues. Trimming stripped 6 bases from V and 6 bases from J, with 12 bases between. The CDR3 protein is CASSHGGTEQYF. In DNA, the CDR3 is TGTGCCAGCAGCCACGGGGGAACCGAGCAGTACTTC.

The chain couples TRBV29-1 to TRBJ2-1; TRBD2 agrees at 10 bases. CDR3 size: 16 residues. J was trimmed by 3 bases and V by 3 bases; bases with no gene match: 8. Germline-derived CDR1 and CDR2 are SQVTM and ANQGSEA. The CDR3 coding sequence is TGCAGCGTTGACGGTACTAGCGGGATAAGCTACAATGAGCAGTTCTTC. It specifies CSVDGTSGISYNEQFF.

The chain uses TRBV7-9 and TRBJ1-1; D is unclear. In germline, CDR1 is SEHNR, CDR2 FQNEAQ (reference sequence). CDR3 length equals 13 residues. Between the trimmed V and J ends, which lost 7 bases and 5 bases, there was a span of 14 bases. The CDR3 is CASNRGIVTEAFF. The CDR3 coding sequence is TGTGCCAGCAACCGCGGGATTGTTACTGAAGCTTTCTTT.

The chain uses TRBV4-2 and TRBJ1-5; no definite D call. V shed 1 base and J shed 2 bases, with 12 bases lying between them. Per germline, CDR1 LGHNA and CDR2 YNFKEQ. The length of the CDR3 is 16 residues. The chain's CDR3 is CASSQGWSGGNQPQHF. In nucleotides, the CDR3 is TGTGCCAGCAGCCAAGGGTGGTCCGGGGGCAATCAGCCCCAGCATTTT.

The rearrangement uses TRBV15 and TRBJ1-2, with 8 nucleotides matching TRBD1. Germline lookup yields CDR1 LNHNV and CDR2 YYDKDF (reference sequence). The CDR3 is 13 amino acids. V was clipped by 3 bases and J by 7 bases; unmatched bases: 4. The CDR3 loop reads CATSSYRGTGYTF. CDR3 DNA: TGTGCCACCAGCAGCTACAGGGGGACTGGCTACACCTTC.